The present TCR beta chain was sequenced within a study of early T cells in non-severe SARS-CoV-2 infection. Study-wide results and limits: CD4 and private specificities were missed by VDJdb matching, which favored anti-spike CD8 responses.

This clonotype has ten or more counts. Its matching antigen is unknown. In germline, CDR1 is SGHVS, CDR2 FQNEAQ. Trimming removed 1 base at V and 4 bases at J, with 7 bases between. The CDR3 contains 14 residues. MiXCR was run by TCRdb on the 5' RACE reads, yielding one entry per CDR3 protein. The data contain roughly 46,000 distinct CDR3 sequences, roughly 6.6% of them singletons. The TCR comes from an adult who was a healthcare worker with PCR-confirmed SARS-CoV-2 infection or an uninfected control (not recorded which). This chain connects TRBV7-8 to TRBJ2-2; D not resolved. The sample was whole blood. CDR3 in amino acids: CASSLGTTTGELFF. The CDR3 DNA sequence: TGTGCCAGCAGCTTAGGCACAACCACCGGGGAGCTGTTTTTT.